This T cell receptor (beta chain) is drawn from a study of cytomegalovirus exposure and HLA in healthy donors. Study observations and caveats: Many donors carried some public TCRs, although rarity characterized most TCR sequences. It has been reported that TCR beta sequences accurately predicted the HLA-A and HLA-B alleles of most subjects.

With respect to this clone: What it binds is unknown.

The junction had 5 bases not matched to a gene; V was cut back by 5 bases and J by 4 bases. This CDR3 has 14 residues. Per the germline V gene, CDR1 is SEHNR and CDR2 is FQNEAQ (reference sequence). Use of 60 Vbeta and 13 Jbeta primers characterized the PCR. Sequencing was performed with immunoSEQ multiplex PCR; in TCRdb, only in-frame clones are kept and a portion is missing. Its listing shows approximately 45,000 clones. Source material: PBMCs. This TCR derives from a male donor in good health and CMV-seronegative. This chain connects TRBV7-9 to TRBJ2-1; 7 bases are a match to TRBD1. CDR3 in amino acids: CASSEGQKYNEQFF. Written as DNA, the CDR3 is TGTGCCAGCAGCGAGGGACAGAAATACAATGAGCAGTTCTTC.